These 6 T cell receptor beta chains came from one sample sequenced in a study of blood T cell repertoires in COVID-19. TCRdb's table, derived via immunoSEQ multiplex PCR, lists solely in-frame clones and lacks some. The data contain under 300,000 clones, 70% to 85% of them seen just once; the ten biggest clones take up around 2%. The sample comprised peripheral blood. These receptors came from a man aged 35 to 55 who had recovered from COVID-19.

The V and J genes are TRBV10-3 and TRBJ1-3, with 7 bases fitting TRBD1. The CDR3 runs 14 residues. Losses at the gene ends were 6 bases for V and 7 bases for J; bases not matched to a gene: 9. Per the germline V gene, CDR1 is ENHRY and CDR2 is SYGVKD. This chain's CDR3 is CAIRPTGQANTIYF. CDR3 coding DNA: TGTGCCATCAGGCCAACCGGACAGGCCAACACCATATATTTT.

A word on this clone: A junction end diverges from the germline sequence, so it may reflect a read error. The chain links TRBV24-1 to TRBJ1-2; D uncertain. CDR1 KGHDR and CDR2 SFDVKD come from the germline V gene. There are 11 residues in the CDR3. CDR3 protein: CATSDGSQFSF. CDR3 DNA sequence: TGTGCCACCAGTGATGGTAGCCAGTTTTCCTTC.

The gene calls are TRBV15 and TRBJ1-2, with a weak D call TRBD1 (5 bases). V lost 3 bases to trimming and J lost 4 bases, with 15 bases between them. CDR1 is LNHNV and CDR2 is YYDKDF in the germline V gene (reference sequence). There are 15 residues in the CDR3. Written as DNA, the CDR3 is TGTGCCACCAGCAGCCGACAGAAAGGAAGCTATGGCTACACCTTC. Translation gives CATSSRQKGSYGYTF.

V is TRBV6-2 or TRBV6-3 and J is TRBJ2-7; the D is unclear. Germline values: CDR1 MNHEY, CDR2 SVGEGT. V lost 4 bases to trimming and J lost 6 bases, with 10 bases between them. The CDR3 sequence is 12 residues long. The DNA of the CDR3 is TGTGCCAGCAGTTCGCTACGTCCCGAGCAGTACTTC. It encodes CASSSLRPEQYF.

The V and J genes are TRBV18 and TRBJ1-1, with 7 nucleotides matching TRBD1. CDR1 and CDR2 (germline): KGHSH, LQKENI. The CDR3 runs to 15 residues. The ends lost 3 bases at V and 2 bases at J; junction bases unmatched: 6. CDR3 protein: CASSPFQGDNTEAFF. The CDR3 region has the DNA TGTGCCAGCTCACCCTTCCAGGGGGATAACACTGAAGCTTTCTTT.

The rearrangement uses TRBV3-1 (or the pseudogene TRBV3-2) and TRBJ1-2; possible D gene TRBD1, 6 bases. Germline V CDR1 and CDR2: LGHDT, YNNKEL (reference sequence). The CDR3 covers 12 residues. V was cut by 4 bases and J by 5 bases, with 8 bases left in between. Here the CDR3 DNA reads TGTGCCAGCAGCCGACAGGCTTATGGCTACACCTTC. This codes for CASSRQAYGYTF.